Below are 9 T cell receptor beta chains sequenced from a single sample in a study of OX40 agonist ivuxolimab in advanced cancers. The library came from the immunoSEQ multiplex PCR assay. This is the immuneACCESS table as TCRdb keeps it, with only in-frame sequences that have V and J called. A part of the clones is gone; compared with another copy, unresolved V genes explain less than half, and the rest is unexplained. For this sample there are 49,000 or so clones; 75% to 90% appear just once. The top ten clonotypes cover roughly 49% of the sample. Material: CD4+ or CD8+ T cells sorted from blood, obtained in a trial of the OX40 agonist ivuxolimab. These receptor sequences come from an adult with an advanced solid tumor such as melanoma, head and neck, liver or kidney cancer.

J is TRBJ1-4 and V is TRBV28; 9 nucleotides line up with TRBD1. This CDR3 comprises 15 residues. Germline V gives CDR1 MDHEN, CDR2 SYDVKM. Trimming at V came to 3 bases and at J to 8 bases, leaving 7 bases not matched to a gene. The CDR3 nucleotides are TGTGCCAGCAGTTTCCCGACAGGGGGAAGCGAAAAACTGTTTTTT. It specifies CASSFPTGGSEKLFF.

J is TRBJ2-7 and V is TRBV27, with D hard to call. The CDR3 is 14 amino acids. The ends were cut back, 5 bases at V and 1 base at J, with 12 bases in the middle. Germline values: CDR1 MNHEY, CDR2 SMNVEV (reference sequence). DNA of the CDR3: TGTGCCAGCAGTCCCCGGATACGGTCCTACGAGCAGTACTTC. It encodes CASSPRIRSYEQYF.

The V gene is TRBV4-1, the J gene TRBJ1-2; 7 nucleotides align to TRBD1. With 1 base clipped from V and 3 bases from J, the junction kept 5 bases outside the gene matches. The germline V gene has CDR1 MGHRA and CDR2 YSYEKL. This CDR3 has 15 residues. CDR3 nucleotides: TGCGCCAGCAGCCAAGTTCAGGGGGACGACTATGGCTACACCTTC. Residues: CASSQVQGDDYGYTF.

The rearrangement uses TRBV7-9 and TRBJ2-5; D is perhaps TRBD1 (6 bases). The ends were cut back, 5 bases at V and 4 bases at J, with 20 bases in the middle. This CDR3 is built from 16 residues. In germline, CDR1 is SEHNR, CDR2 FQNEAQ (reference sequence). In DNA, the CDR3 is TGTGCCAGCAGCCAACAAGTGGCAGGGGCTGGAGAGACCCAGTACTTC. It codes for CASSQQVAGAGETQYF.

The V call is TRBV7-2, the J call TRBJ1-4, with D possibly matching TRBD1 (5 bases). With 5 bases removed from V and 7 bases from J, the gap between germline ends came to 14 bases. From germline, CDR1 is SGHTA and CDR2 FQGNSA. CDR3 length: 14 residues. DNA for the CDR3: TGTGCCAGCAGCCGGACAACCCTGGCTGAAAAACTGTTTTTT. Translating it yields CASSRTTLAEKLFF.

V and J are TRBV28 and TRBJ1-2, with 11 nucleotides matching TRBD1. J was trimmed by 4 bases and V by 3 bases; bases with no gene match: 4. The CDR3 runs 15 residues. The germline CDR1 and CDR2 sequences are MDHEN and SYDVKM. CDR3 region: CASSFGQGAVYGYTF. The CDR3, as DNA: TGTGCCAGCAGTTTTGGACAGGGGGCGGTCTATGGCTACACCTTC.

This chain joins TRBV5-1 and TRBJ1-1; D unresolved. V was clipped by 2 bases and J by 2 bases, with 10 bases between them. CDR3 length: 14 amino acids. In germline, CDR1 is SGHRS, CDR2 YFSETQ. Here the CDR3 reads CASSLGVLNTEAFF. The CDR3 bases are TGCGCCAGCAGCTTAGGTGTTCTTAACACTGAAGCTTTCTTT.

The chain couples TRBV10-3 to TRBJ1-2, with 10 bases identical to TRBD1. The CDR3 is 13 amino acids. V shed 2 bases, J shed 8 bases, and the junction held 2 bases outside the gene matches. Germline V lookup: CDR1 ENHRY, CDR2 SYGVKD. The CDR3 nucleotides read TGTGCCATCAGTGAGGGACAGGGGGGCGGCTACACCTTC. Translation: CAISEGQGGGYTF.

This clone was found once. The gene calls are TRBV18 and TRBJ2-7, with 9 bases identical to TRBD2. Losses at the gene ends were 4 bases for V and 8 bases for J; bases not matched to a gene: 9. The CDR3 totals 14 residues. CDR1 KGHSH and CDR2 LQKENI come from the germline V gene. The CDR3 here is CASSLQREAFKQYF. In DNA, the CDR3 is TGTGCCAGCTCACTCCAGCGGGAGGCATTCAAGCAGTACTTC.